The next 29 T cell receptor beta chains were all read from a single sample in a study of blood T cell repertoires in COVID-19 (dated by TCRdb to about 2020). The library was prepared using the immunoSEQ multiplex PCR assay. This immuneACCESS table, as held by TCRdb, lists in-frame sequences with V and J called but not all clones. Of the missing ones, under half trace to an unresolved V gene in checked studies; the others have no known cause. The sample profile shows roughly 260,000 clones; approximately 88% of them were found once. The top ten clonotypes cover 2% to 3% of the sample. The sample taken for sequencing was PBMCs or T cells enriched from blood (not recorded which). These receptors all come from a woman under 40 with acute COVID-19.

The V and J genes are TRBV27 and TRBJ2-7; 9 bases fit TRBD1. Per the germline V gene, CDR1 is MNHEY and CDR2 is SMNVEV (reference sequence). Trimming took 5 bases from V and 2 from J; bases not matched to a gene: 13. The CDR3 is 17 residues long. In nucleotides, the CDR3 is TGTGCCAGCAGTCCTACAGGGGGCAGAACCTTTACCTACGAGCAGTACTTC. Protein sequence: CASSPTGGRTFTYEQYF.

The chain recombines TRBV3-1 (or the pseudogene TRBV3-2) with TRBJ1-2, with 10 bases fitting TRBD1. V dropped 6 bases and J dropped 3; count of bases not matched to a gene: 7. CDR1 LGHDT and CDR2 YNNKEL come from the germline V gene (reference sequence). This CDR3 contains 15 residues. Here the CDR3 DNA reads TGTGCCAGCAGACGACAGGGGGCGCTAGACTATGGCTACACCTTC. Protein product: CASRRQGALDYGYTF.

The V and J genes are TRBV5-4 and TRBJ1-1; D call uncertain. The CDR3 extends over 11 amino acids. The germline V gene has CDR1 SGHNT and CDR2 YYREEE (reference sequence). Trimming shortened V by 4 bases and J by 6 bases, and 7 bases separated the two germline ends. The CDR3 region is CASSAGPEAFF. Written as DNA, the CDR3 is TGTGCCAGCAGCGCCGGTCCTGAAGCTTTCTTT.

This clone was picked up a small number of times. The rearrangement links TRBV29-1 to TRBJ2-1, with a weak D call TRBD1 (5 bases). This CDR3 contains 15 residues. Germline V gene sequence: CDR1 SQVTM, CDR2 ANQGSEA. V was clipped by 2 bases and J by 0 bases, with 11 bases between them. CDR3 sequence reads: CSVEPTVNSYNEQFF. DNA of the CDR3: TGCAGCGTTGAACCGACAGTTAACTCCTACAATGAGCAGTTCTTC.

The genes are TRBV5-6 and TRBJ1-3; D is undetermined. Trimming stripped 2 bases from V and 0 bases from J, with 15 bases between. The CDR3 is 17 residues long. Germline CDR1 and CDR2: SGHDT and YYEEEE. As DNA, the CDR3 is TGTGCCAGCAGCTTCATGGCTCGGGGTAGCTCTGGAAACACCATATATTTT. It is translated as CASSFMARGSSGNTIYF.

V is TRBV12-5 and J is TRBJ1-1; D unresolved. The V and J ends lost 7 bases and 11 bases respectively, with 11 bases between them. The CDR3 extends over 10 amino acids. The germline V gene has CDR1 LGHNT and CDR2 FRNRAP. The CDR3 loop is CASAGRAAFF. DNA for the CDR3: TGTGCTAGTGCCGGGCGGGCCGCTTTCTTT.

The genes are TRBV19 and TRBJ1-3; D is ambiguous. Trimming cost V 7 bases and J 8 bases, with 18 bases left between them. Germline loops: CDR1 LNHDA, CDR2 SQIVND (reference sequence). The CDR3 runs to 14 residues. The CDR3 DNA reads TGTGCCAGTACCTCCCGGGGTAGGGTGGACACCATATATTTT. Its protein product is CASTSRGRVDTIYF.

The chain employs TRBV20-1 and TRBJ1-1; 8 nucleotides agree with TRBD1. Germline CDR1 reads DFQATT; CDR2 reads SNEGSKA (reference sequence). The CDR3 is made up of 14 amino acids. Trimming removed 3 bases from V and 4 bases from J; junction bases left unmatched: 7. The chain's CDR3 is CSASSDRDGTEAFF. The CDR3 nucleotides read TGCAGTGCTAGTTCGGACAGGGACGGCACTGAAGCTTTCTTT.

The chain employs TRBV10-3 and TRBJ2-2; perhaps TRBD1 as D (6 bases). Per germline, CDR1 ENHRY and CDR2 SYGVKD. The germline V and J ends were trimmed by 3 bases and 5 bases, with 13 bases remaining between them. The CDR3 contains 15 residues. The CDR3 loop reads CAISEGGGQTGELFF. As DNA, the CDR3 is TGTGCCATCAGTGAAGGGGGTGGCCAAACCGGGGAGCTGTTTTTT.

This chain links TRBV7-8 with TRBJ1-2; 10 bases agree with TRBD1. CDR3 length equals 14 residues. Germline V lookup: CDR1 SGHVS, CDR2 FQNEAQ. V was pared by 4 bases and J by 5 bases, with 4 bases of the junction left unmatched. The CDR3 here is CASSSRTGGYGYTF. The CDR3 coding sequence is TGTGCCAGCAGCTCTCGGACAGGGGGGTATGGCTACACCTTC.

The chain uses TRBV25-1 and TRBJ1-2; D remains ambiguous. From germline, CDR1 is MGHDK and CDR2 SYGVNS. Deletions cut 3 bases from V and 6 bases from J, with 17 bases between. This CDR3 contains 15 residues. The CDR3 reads CASSDSGGIVNGYTF. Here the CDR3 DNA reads TGTGCCAGCAGTGATTCGGGAGGGATCGTGAATGGCTACACCTTC.

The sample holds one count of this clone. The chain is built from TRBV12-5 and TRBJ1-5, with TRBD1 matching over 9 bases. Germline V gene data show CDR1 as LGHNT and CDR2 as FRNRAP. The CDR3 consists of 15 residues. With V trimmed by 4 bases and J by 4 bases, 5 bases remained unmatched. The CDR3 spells CASGSSTGGNQPQHF. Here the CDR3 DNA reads TGTGCTAGTGGTTCATCGACAGGGGGTAATCAGCCCCAGCATTTT.

In DNA form, the CDR3 reads TGTGCCAGCAGCGTAGTCGGAGCCGGAATCTATGGCTACACCTTC. It translates to CASSVVGAGIYGYTF. The V and J genes are TRBV9 and TRBJ1-2, with D unresolved. The V gene's germline CDR1 is SGDLS and CDR2 YYNGEE. The CDR3 is made up of 15 amino acids. Trimming removed 0 bases from V and 4 bases from J, with 13 bases in between.

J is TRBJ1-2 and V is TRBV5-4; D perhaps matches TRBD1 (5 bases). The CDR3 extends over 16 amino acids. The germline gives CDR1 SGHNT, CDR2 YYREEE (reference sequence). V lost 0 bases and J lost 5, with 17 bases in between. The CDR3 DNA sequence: TGTGCCAGCAGCTTGGAGGCGGGGGAGTCGGGGTATGGCTACACCTTC. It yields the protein CASSLEAGESGYGYTF.

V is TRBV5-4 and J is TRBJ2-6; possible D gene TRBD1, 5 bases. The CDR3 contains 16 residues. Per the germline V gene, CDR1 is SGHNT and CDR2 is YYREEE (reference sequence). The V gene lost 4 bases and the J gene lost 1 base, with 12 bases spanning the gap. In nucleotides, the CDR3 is TGTGCCAGCAGCGCCGCCCCAGGGTCTGGGGCCAACGTCCTGACTTTC. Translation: CASSAAPGSGANVLTF.

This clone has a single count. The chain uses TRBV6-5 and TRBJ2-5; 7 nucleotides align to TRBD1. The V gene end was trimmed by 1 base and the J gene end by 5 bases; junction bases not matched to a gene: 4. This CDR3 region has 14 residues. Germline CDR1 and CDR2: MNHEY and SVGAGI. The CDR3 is CASSYWAGGETQYF. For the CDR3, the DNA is TGTGCCAGCAGTTACTGGGCAGGGGGTGAGACCCAGTACTTC.

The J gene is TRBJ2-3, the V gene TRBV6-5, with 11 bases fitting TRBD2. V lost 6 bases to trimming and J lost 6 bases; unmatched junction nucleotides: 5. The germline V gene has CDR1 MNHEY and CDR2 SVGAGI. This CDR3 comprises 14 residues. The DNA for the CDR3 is TGTGCCAGCAGGGATAGCGGGGGGGCGGATACGCAGTATTTT. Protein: CASRDSGGADTQYF.

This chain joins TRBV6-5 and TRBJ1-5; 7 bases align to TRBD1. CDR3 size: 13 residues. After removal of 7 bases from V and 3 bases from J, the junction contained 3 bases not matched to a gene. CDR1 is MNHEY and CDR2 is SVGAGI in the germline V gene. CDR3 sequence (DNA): TGTGCCAGCAATAGGGGGCCCAATCAGCCCCAGCATTTT. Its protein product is CASNRGPNQPQHF.

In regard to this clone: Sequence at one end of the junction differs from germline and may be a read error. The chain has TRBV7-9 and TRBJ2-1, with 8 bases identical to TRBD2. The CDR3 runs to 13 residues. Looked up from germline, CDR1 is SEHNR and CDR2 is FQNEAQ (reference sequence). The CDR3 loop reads CASSAMGGLEPFF. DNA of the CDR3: TGTGCCAGCAGCGCCATGGGGGGACTAGAGCCGTTCTTC.

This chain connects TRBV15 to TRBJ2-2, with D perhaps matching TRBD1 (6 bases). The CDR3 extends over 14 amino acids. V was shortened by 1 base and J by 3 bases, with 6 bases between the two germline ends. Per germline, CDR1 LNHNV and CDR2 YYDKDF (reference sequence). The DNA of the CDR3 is TGTGCCACCAGCAGAGGACAGGACACCGGGGAGCTGTTTTTT. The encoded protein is CATSRGQDTGELFF. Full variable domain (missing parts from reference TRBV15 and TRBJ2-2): DAMVIQNPRYQVTQFGKPVTLSCSQTLNHNVMYWYQQKSSQAPKLLFHYYDKDFNNEADTPDNFQSRRPNTSFCFLDIRSPGLGDTAMYLCATSRGQDTGELFFGEGSRLTVL.

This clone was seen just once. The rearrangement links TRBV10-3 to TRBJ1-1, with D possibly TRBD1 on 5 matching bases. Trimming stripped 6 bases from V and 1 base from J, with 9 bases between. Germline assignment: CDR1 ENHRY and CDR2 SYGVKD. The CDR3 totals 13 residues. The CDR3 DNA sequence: TGTGCCATCAGGCCCACAGGGAACACTGAAGCTTTCTTT. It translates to CAIRPTGNTEAFF.

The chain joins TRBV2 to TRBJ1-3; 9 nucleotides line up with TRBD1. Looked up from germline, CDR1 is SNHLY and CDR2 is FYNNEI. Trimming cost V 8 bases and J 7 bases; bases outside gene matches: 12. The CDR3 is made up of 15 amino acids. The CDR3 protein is CASRNPGQGGNTIYF. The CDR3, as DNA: TGTGCCAGCCGGAACCCGGGACAGGGAGGGAACACCATATATTTT.

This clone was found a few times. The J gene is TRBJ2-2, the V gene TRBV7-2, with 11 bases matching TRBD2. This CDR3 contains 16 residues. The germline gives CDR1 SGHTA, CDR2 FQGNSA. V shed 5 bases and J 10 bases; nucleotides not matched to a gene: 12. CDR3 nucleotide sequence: TGTGCCAGCAGCCCCCGAATTAGCGGGGGGGCCGTGGAGCTGTTTTTT. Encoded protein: CASSPRISGGAVELFF.

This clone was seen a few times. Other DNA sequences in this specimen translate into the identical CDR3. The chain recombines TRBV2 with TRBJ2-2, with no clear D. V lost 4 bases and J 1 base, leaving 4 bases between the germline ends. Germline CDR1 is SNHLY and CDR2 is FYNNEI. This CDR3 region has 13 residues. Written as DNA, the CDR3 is TGTGCCAGCAGTGGTCAGAACACCGGGGAGCTGTTTTTT. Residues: CASSGQNTGELFF.

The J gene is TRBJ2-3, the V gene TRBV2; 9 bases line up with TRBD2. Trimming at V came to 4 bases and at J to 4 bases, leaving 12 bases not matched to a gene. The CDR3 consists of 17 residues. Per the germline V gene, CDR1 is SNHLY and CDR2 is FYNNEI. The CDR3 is CASSVTAFAGGSDTQYF. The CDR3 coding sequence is TGTGCCAGCAGTGTCACAGCTTTTGCGGGGGGGTCAGATACGCAGTATTTT. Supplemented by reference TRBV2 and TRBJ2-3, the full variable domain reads EPEVTQTPSHQVTQMGQEVILRCVPISNHLYFYWYRQILGQKVEFLVSFYNNEISEKSEIFDDQFSVERPDGSNFTLKIRSTKLEDSAMYFCASSVTAFAGGSDTQYFGPGTRLTVL.

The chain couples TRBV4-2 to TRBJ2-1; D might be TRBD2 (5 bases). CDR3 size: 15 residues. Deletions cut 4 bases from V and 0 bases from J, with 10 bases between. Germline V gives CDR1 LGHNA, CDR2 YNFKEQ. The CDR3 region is CASSPTADSYNEQFF. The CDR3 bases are TGTGCCAGCAGCCCAACAGCGGACTCCTACAATGAGCAGTTCTTC.

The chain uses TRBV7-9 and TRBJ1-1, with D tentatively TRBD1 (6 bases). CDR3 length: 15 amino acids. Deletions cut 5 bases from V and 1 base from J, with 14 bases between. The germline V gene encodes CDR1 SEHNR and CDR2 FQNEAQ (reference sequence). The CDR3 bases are TGTGCCAGCAGCGATAATACAGGGTGGAACACTGAAGCTTTCTTT. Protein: CASSDNTGWNTEAFF.

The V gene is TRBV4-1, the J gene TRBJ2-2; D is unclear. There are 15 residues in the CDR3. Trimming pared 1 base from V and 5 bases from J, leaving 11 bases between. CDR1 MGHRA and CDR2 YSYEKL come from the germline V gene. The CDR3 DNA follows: TGCGCCAGCAGCCAAGTACGGGTTAGAACCGGGGAGCTGTTTTTT. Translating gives CASSQVRVRTGELFF.

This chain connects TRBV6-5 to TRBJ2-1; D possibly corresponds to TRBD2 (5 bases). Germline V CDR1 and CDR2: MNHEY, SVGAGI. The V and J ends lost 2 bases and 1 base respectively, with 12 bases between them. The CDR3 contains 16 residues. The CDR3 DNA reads TGTGCCAGCAGTTACAAGAGTAGGAGGTCCTACAATGAGCAGTTCTTC. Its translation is CASSYKSRRSYNEQFF.